This TCR beta chain was profiled in a study of blood T cell repertoires in COVID-19 (dated by TCRdb to 2020 to 2022). Study-level background: Samples covering the acute and convalescent phases of COVID-19 were provided by collaborators in the United States, Italy and Spain. Subjects who had been exposed to COVID-19, were actively infected with it, or had recovered from it provided the deeply sampled blood TCRbeta repertoires that made up the dataset. The repertoires were made available in a free public database intended to serve as a resource for research on the immune response to SARS-CoV-2. Where available, HLA class I and class II types were obtained from metadata supplied by the sample provider rather than from assay-based typing. Samples were obtained from the ongoing ImmuneRACE study (first 160 participants) and from about 1,300 subjects provided by 6 global collaborators. The sample metadata nearly always contained a de-identified subject ID, COVID-19 status, age in years and sex. The material from the prospective study consisted of cDNA or gDNA derived from T cells, B-cell-depleted T cells, or PBMCs.

The research as a whole found: The quantity of clinical and demographic metadata differed by source and by participant and was supplied without curation.

The immunoSEQ Assay, a bias-controlled multiplex PCR, was used to amplify TCRbeta CDR3 regions from genomic DNA. The authors' pipeline ran thus. Within the assay, amplification of reference gene primers was used to estimate how many nucleated cells each sample contained. Sequence reads were collapsed and filtered to measure the absolute abundance of every unique TCRbeta CDR3 rearrangement. For each sample, productive Simpson clonality was calculated as the square root of Simpson's diversity index across productive rearrangements. Imported from immuneACCESS, the table was reduced by TCRdb to in-frame sequences with V and J called. These copies leave out some clones; in studies compared against another copy, an unresolved V gene accounts for under half, and the cause of the remainder is not known. V and J calls and clone size are those listed in that table; D and trimming were worked out from the DNA. Across this sample there are hundreds of thousands of clones, with about 94% seen only once. The ten largest make up approximately 0.77% of the sample.

For this clone: Its target antigen remains unknown. Nothing much larger sits one base from this clone, and base qualities are not available.

The CDR1 and CDR2 encoded by the germline V gene (reference sequence) are GTSNPN and SVGIG. V trim: 1 base; J trim: 8 bases; unmatched bases: 15. The CDR3 contains 18 residues, cysteine and phenylalanine counted. Kept here is only the CDR3 DNA, which spans 54 bases and is read in frame from base 1. One collaborating source in Seattle enrolled patients while the patients were actively infected and followed the patients over time throughout the course of disease. Collaborating institutions collected whole blood in K2EDTA tubes following their own protocols. For TCRbeta analysis, collaborators shipped samples in one of three forms: frozen whole blood, isolated PBMCs, or DNA extracted from either of those sample types.

This chain is built from TRBV30 and TRBJ2-1; 12 junctional bases match TRBD2. The receptor's source is a man in his 60s with COVID-19, enrolled during active disease. The sequencing input was peripheral blood. The CDR3 in this case is CAWSGLAGASNRGDEQFF. The nucleotide sequence is given as TGTGCCTGGAGTGGACTAGCGGGGGCCAGCAACCGAGGGGATGAGCAGTTCTTC. The reference TRBV30 and TRBJ2-1 proteins fill in what lies around the CDR3, so the full variable domain reads SQTIHQWPATLVQPVGSPLSLECTVEGTSNPNLYWYRQAAGRGLQLLFYSVGIGQISSEVPQNLSASRPQDRQFILSSKKLLLSDSGFYLCAWSGLAGASNRGDEQFFGPGTRLTVL.